This TCR beta chain is drawn from a study of OX40 agonist ivuxolimab in advanced cancers. Turning to the study itself: Partial responses occurred in Three dose-escalation patients, one with hepatocellular carcinoma and two with cutaneous melanoma. Overall study results and limits: Which antigen the expanded peripheral T cells recognized is unknown. Researchers report that CD8+ T cells had, on average, more expanded clones than CD4+. Dose levels from 0.1 to 3.0 mg/kg saw CD4+ and CD8+ blood T cells expand clonally by week 6.

Per germline, CDR1 SGHRS and CDR2 YFSETQ. The CDR3 extends over 14 amino acids. Trimming pared 4 bases from V and 0 bases from J, leaving 8 bases between. Repertoires were generated with immunoSEQ multiplex PCR, while TCRdb's copy carries only in-frame clones and drops some. The table shows approximately 100,000 clones, with around 88% occurring only once. This clone appeared a few times. Its target is not known. The genes are TRBV5-1 and TRBJ1-5; a weak D match, TRBD1 (5 bases). Sample: CD4+ or CD8+ T cells sorted from blood, taken in a trial of the OX40 agonist ivuxolimab. The sequence was obtained from an adult with an advanced solid tumor such as melanoma, head and neck, liver or kidney cancer. The chain's CDR3 is CASSPGLSNQPQHF. Written as DNA, the CDR3 is TGCGCCAGCAGCCCGGGGCTTAGCAATCAGCCCCAGCATTTT.